The clone carrying this TCR beta chain has just one count. Sequenced by immunoSEQ multiplex PCR; TCRdb stores in-frame clones only, minus some. Among some 180,000 clones listed, 85% to 90% were seen once. This record comes from a study of blood T cell repertoires in COVID-19. The source of this sequence is a man in his forties or fifties with active or convalescent COVID-19. Input material: peripheral blood.

The CDR3 region is CASSFGGDSIREAFF. In DNA form, the CDR3 reads TGTGCCAGCAGCTTTGGGGGGGATTCGATAAGAGAAGCTTTCTTT. The genes are TRBV5-4 and TRBJ1-1, with a weak D call TRBD1 (5 bases). Germline V gene lookup returns CDR1 SGHNT and CDR2 YYREEE (reference sequence). Trimming removed 2 bases from V and 8 bases from J, with 19 bases in between. The CDR3 loop spans 15 amino acids.